This T cell receptor beta chain was recorded in a study of blood T cells in healthy people across ages. The people who gave samples were healthy Caucasians from Russia, aged about 6 to 100. Per individual sample, total RNA of at least 6 micrograms was extracted. The use of a sample-barcoded 5' primer and a J-beta primer mix characterized a second PCR of roughly 6 to 11 cycles. TCRdb itself ran the 5' RACE reads through MiXCR, one entry per CDR3 protein. The sample lists 650,000 to 800,000 distinct CDR3 sequences, roughly half occurring once. The study, taken as a whole, reports: Researchers report that TCR beta diversity correlated strongly with naive T cell percentage. Observed TCR beta diversity per million T cells went down as age went up. This fall followed a roughly linear course with age.

With 8 bases clipped from V and 5 bases from J, the junction kept 13 bases outside the gene matches. This CDR3 has 15 amino acids. Germline-derived CDR1 and CDR2 are SGHRS and YFSETQ. This clonotype was detected ten times or more. The antigen remains undetermined. The rearrangement uses TRBV5-1 and TRBJ2-5, with 9 bases that match TRBD1. Material: blood. This receptor was taken from a woman of 80 years or more in good health. CDR3 coding DNA: TGCGCCAGTTCTCCATGGCGGACAGGGGTTGAGACCCAGTACTTC. Translation: CASSPWRTGVETQYF.